Listed below are T cell receptor beta chains from one sample, sequenced in a study of blood T cell dynamics during melanoma immunotherapy. Clones were read by immunoSEQ multiplex PCR, and TCRdb kept only the in-frame ones, dropping some. The sample comprises approximately 11,000 clones, about 80% of which are singletons, and approximately 20% rests with the top ten. This specimen consisted of blood, obtained from a patient treated with checkpoint blockade. Receptors originate from a human donor with melanoma. CDR3s include the opening cysteine and the closing phenylalanine or tryptophan. The D gene is left open where the match is weak. Clone size, where shown, is once, few, many, or a class for clones that have expanded.

TRBV2	-	-	TRBJ2-7	CASSYRDYEQYF	TGTGCCAGCAGCTACAGGGACTACGAGCAGTACTTC
TRBV19	medium-sized	TRBD1	TRBJ1-5	CASSIPGQAGQPQHF	TGTGCCAGTAGTATTCCAGGACAGGCAGGGCAGCCCCAGCATTTT
TRBV5-1	-	TRBD2	TRBJ2-3	CASSLVAGSTDTQYF	TGCGCCAGCAGCTTAGTAGCGGGGAGCACAGATACGCAGTATTTT
TRBV30	-	-	TRBJ1-5	CAWSTGPNQPQHF	TGTGCCTGGAGTACGGGGCCCAATCAGCCCCAGCATTTT
TRBV7-2	-	TRBD1	TRBJ2-2	CASSSSGGSGGELFF	TGTGCCAGCAGCTCCTCAGGGGGCAGCGGCGGGGAGCTGTTTTTT
TRBV7-2	few	-	TRBJ1-6	CASGRDHNSPLHF	TGTGCCAGCGGCCGGGACCACAATTCACCCCTCCACTTT
TRBV6-5	few	-	TRBJ1-1	CASSYSTGVGTEAFF	TGTGCCAGCAGTTACTCGACAGGAGTAGGGACTGAAGCTTTCTTT
TRBV5-1	-	-	TRBJ2-3	CASSAQGRPADTQYF	TGCGCCAGCAGTGCACAGGGTCGTCCGGCAGATACGCAGTATTTT
TRBV2	-	-	TRBJ2-2	CASSVRASNTGELFF	TGTGCCAGCAGTGTCCGGGCTTCGAACACCGGGGAGCTGTTTTTT
TRBV28	-	-	TRBJ1-5	CASSSAGVGDLYSNQPQHF	TGTGCCAGCAGTTCTGCAGGGGTCGGAGACCTCTATAGCAATCAGCCCCAGCATTTT
TRBV10-3	medium-sized	-	TRBJ2-7	CAISEIQGTYEQYF	TGTGCCATCAGTGAAATTCAGGGTACCTACGAGCAGTACTTC
TRBV19	-	-	TRBJ1-2	CASSTGKRGYTF	TGTGCCAGTAGTACAGGGAAACGGGGCTACACCTTC
TRBV10-1	few	-	TRBJ2-3	CASSASSPDTQYF	TGCGCCAGCAGTGCCTCGTCACCAGATACGCAGTATTTT
TRBV7-9	once	-	TRBJ1-6	CASSLGEGTTSPLHF	TGTGCCAGCAGCTTAGGGGAGGGGACAACTTCACCCCTCCACTTT
TRBV7-9	few	TRBD1	TRBJ1-5	CASSPPGQGNQPQHF	TGTGCCAGCAGCCCACCGGGACAGGGCAATCAGCCCCAGCATTTT
TRBV5-5	-	TRBD1	TRBJ1-2	CASSLTDRGYGYTF	TGTGCCAGCAGCTTGACCGACAGGGGATATGGCTACACCTTC
TRBV2	-	TRBD2	TRBJ2-3	CASSTVAGAPTDTQYF	TGTGCCAGCAGTACGGTAGCGGGGGCCCCCACAGATACGCAGTATTTT
TRBV5-1	-	-	TRBJ1-2	CASRSGLSSYGYTF	TGCGCCAGCAGATCCGGATTGAGTAGCTATGGCTACACCTTC
TRBV6-6	-	-	TRBJ2-7	CASSYRILYEQYF	TGTGCCAGCAGTTACAGGATCCTCTACGAGCAGTACTTC
TRBV7-9	-	-	TRBJ2-3	CASSLQGFEDTQYF	TGTGCCAGCAGCTTGCAGGGATTCGAAGATACGCAGTATTTT
TRBV6-1	-	-	TRBJ1-1	CASLVGALNTEAFF	TGTGCCAGCTTGGTGGGGGCCTTGAACACTGAAGCTTTCTTT
TRBV6-1	-	-	TRBJ1-1	CASSDLIPEAFF	TGTGCCAGCAGTGATCTAATCCCTGAAGCTTTCTTT
TRBV11-3	-	-	TRBJ2-1	CASTRANYNEQFF	TGTGCCAGCACTAGGGCCAACTACAATGAGCAGTTCTTC
TRBV7-9	-	-	TRBJ2-5	CASSLPQDYQETQYF	TGTGCCAGCAGCCTCCCCCAGGACTACCAAGAGACCCAGTACTTC
TRBV6-1	once	-	TRBJ1-1	CAISEYEDTEAFF	TGTGCCATCAGTGAGTACGAAGACACTGAAGCTTTCTTT
TRBV30	once	-	TRBJ1-3	CAWSLDRSGNTIYF	TGTGCCTGGAGTTTGGACAGAAGTGGAAACACCATATATTTT
TRBV28	-	TRBD1	TRBJ2-4	CASSLQGFAKNIQYF	TGTGCCAGCAGTCTACAGGGGTTCGCCAAAAACATTCAGTACTTC
TRBV5-1	-	TRBD1	TRBJ1-2	CASSQRQGVNYGYTF	TGCGCCAGCAGCCAAAGACAGGGTGTTAACTATGGCTACACCTTC
TRBV6-1	-	-	TRBJ1-5	CASSDGTVYSNQPQHF	TGTGCCAGCAGTGATGGGACGGTCTATAGCAATCAGCCCCAGCATTTT
TRBV11-2	-	-	TRBJ1-3	CASSPAPSSGNTIYF	TGTGCCAGCAGCCCGGCACCGAGCTCTGGAAACACCATATATTTT
TRBV7-9	-	-	TRBJ1-5	CASSLGTSNQPQHF	TGTGCCAGCAGCCTCGGGACAAGCAATCAGCCCCAGCATTTT
TRBV5-1	-	TRBD2	TRBJ2-1	CASSFQAGTAYNEQFF	TGCGCCAGCAGCTTTCAAGCGGGGACCGCCTACAATGAGCAGTTCTTC
TRBV28	-	-	TRBJ2-7	CASSHTTRSREQYF	TGTGCCAGCAGTCATACGACCCGCTCGCGGGAGCAGTACTTC
TRBV7-2	-	-	TRBJ2-2	CASSFGTFGTGELFF	TGTGCCAGCAGCTTTGGGACGTTCGGCACCGGGGAGCTGTTTTTT
TRBV28	-	TRBD1	TRBJ1-1	CASSLLDRVNTEAFF	TGTGCCAGCAGTCTCCTAGACAGGGTGAACACTGAAGCTTTCTTT
TRBV7-9	-	-	TRBJ1-3	CASSLARGTGNTIYF	TGTGCCAGCAGCTTAGCGAGGGGGACTGGAAACACCATATATTTT
TRBV18	few	-	TRBJ2-2	CASSLYTDTNTGELFF	TGTGCCAGCTCACTGTACACAGACACGAACACCGGGGAGCTGTTTTTT
TRBV11-2	-	-	TRBJ1-6	CASSLSQGNNSPLHF	TGTGCCAGCAGCTTAAGCCAGGGAAACAATTCACCCCTCCACTTT
TRBV5-6	-	-	TRBJ2-3	CVSSLEGNLPSDTQYF	TGTGTCAGCTCCCTGGAGGGGAACTTACCCTCCGATACGCAGTATTTT
TRBV7-2	few	TRBD2	TRBJ2-2	CASSLVLAGTGELFF	TGTGCCAGCAGCTTAGTACTAGCGGGAACCGGGGAGCTGTTTTTT
TRBV7-9	once	TRBD2	TRBJ2-4	CASSSSGVEGIQYF	TGTGCCAGCAGCTCTAGCGGAGTCGAAGGCATTCAGTACTTC
TRBV7-2	-	TRBD1	TRBJ2-3	CASSKRGTGPTSTDTQYF	TGTGCCAGCAGCAAACGGGGGACAGGGCCTACTAGCACAGATACGCAGTATTTT
TRBV19	-	-	TRBJ2-4	CASSMGATDIQYF	TGTGCCAGTAGTATGGGAGCGACGGACATTCAGTACTTC
TRBV5-1	-	TRBD1	TRBJ1-2	CASSAGTGHLANYGYTF	TGCGCCAGCAGCGCAGGGACAGGCCACCTAGCTAACTATGGCTACACCTTC
TRBV6-5	once	-	TRBJ2-5	CASSYRAGAYQETQYF	TGTGCCAGCAGTTACCGGGCGGGGGCCTACCAAGAGACCCAGTACTTC
TRBV28	few	-	TRBJ1-5	CATSRGTNQPQHF	TGTGCCACCTCAAGGGGAACCAATCAGCCCCAGCATTTT
TRBV28	-	-	TRBJ2-7	CASSFHEQYF	TGTGCCAGCAGTTTCCACGAGCAGTACTTC
TRBV7-2	-	-	TRBJ1-1	CASSPGTFPQVNTEAFF	TGTGCCAGCAGCCCCGGGACATTCCCCCAAGTGAACACTGAAGCTTTCTTT
TRBV4-1	few	-	TRBJ1-4	CASSLRPDTATNEKLFF	TGCGCCAGCAGCCTAAGGCCCGACACGGCAACTAATGAAAAACTGTTTTTT
TRBV11-2	-	-	TRBJ2-1	CASSLARGPYNEQFF	TGTGCCAGCAGCTTAGCCAGGGGCCCATACAATGAGCAGTTCTTC